This is a list of T cell receptor beta chains from one sample in a study of blood T cells in healthy people across ages. TCRdb redid the calling of the 5' RACE reads with MiXCR, one entry per CDR3 protein. This table has about 1,400,000 distinct CDR3 sequences, around 42% appearing once. Sequenced sample: blood. All receptors come from a woman aged 18-35 years in good health. Each CDR3 is given with its conserved first and last residue. D genes are given only for firm matches. Clone size, where shown, is once, few, many, or a class for clones that have expanded.

many	TRBJ1-2	TRBV20-1	TRBD1	TGCAGTGCTAGGACGGACAGGGGAGATAACTATGGCTACACCTTC	CSARTDRGDNYGYTF
few	TRBJ2-7	TRBV7-2	NA	TGTGCCAGCAGCTTAGGGGTGGTCGGGGATGCGTCCTACGAGCAGTACTTC	CASSLGVVGDASYEQYF
few	TRBJ1-1	TRBV5-1	TRBD1	TGCGCCAGCAGCTTCTTGGGGACAGGGATGAACACTGAAGCTTTCTTT	CASSFLGTGMNTEAFF
NA	TRBJ2-6	TRBV7-9	TRBD1	TGTGCCAGCAGCTTAGCCTCGTACAGGGGCGTCTCTCCTGGGGCCAACGTCCTGACTTTC	CASSLASYRGVSPGANVLTF
NA	TRBJ2-1	TRBV14	NA	TGTGCCAGCAGCCCCTTGGGGGGTAACTACAATGAGCAGTTCTTC	CASSPLGGNYNEQFF
few	TRBJ2-7	TRBV5-5	TRBD2	TGTGCCAGCAGCGCCAGCCACATAACCGGGACTACCCTATACGAGCAGTACTTC	CASSASHITGTTLYEQYF
NA	TRBJ1-1	TRBV3-1	NA	TGTGCCAGCAGCCAACGGGGGGGGTCGAACACTGAAGCTTTCTTT	CASSQRGGSNTEAFF
few	TRBJ1-2	TRBV28	NA	TGTGCCAGCAGTTGGGGTTCTAACTATGGCTACACCTTC	CASSWGSNYGYTF
NA	TRBJ1-4	TRBV5-1	TRBD1	TGCGCCAGCAGCTTGGCCGGGACAGGGGCTGAAAAACTGTTTTTT	CASSLAGTGAEKLFF
NA	TRBJ2-7	TRBV7-2	NA	TGTGCCAGCGGCTTAGTGGGCAGTACCTACGAGCAGTACTTC	CASGLVGSTYEQYF
NA	TRBJ2-3	TRBV2	TRBD2	TGTGCCAGCACTTTGGCGGGGGGGGGTAGCACAGATACGCAGTATTTT	CASTLAGGGSTDTQYF
few	TRBJ1-2	TRBV12-3/TRBV12-4	TRBD1	TGTGCCAGCAGTTTAAATACGGGACAGGGAGAGGTAGTCGATGGCTACACCTTC	CASSLNTGQGEVVDGYTF
few	TRBJ2-7	TRBV6-6	NA	TGTGCCAGCAGTTACACTCTTGGACTTAACTCCTACGAGCAGTACTTC	CASSYTLGLNSYEQYF
NA	TRBJ2-7	TRBV20-1	TRBD2	TGCAGTGCTAGAGATGCCAGCGGGGCGCCACTCGAGCAGTACTTC	CSARDASGAPLEQYF
NA	TRBJ1-1	TRBV6-5	TRBD1	TGTGCCAGCACCGAAACTCCGACAGGGGAGGACACTGAAGCTTTCTTT	CASTETPTGEDTEAFF
NA	TRBJ2-1	TRBV2	TRBD1	TGTGCCAGCAGCCCGGGACAGGGGGCTGGAGAGCAGTTCTTC	CASSPGQGAGEQFF
NA	TRBJ2-5	TRBV2	TRBD2	TGTGCCAGCAGTCAGCAGGGTGGCATGCGGGAGCAGTACTTC	CASSQQGGMREQYF
NA	TRBJ2-1	TRBV20-1	NA	TGCTGTGCTAGAGATACATTTGACAGGATGTCGGAGTTCTTC	CCARDTFDRMSEFF
few	TRBJ2-5	TRBV7-2	TRBD2	TGTGCCAGCAGCCCTTGGGCGGGAGCCAACCAAGAGACCCAGTACTTC	CASSPWAGANQETQYF
few	TRBJ1-5	TRBV7-9	TRBD1	TGTGCCAGCAGCTTCACAGGGGACGATCAGCCCCAGCATTTT	CASSFTGDDQPQHF
NA	TRBJ1-1	TRBV2	NA	TGTGCCAGCAGTGACAGGGCGGGGGGTGAAGCTTTCTTT	CASSDRAGGEAFF
once	TRBJ2-3	TRBV12-5	NA	TGTGCTAGTGGAAGTAGCGGCCCCAGCACAGATACGCAGTATTTT	CASGSSGPSTDTQYF
NA	TRBJ2-7	TRBV2	NA	TGTGCCAGCCAACTGGGGGGTTCCTCCTACGAGCAGTACTTC	CASQLGGSSYEQYF
few	TRBJ1-5	TRBV12-3/TRBV12-4	TRBD1	TGTGCCAGCAGCCTGACAGGGTATGAGGAGCCCCAGCATTTT	CASSLTGYEEPQHF
NA	TRBJ2-7	TRBV25-1	NA	TGTGCCAGCAGTGATGCGGGGAGCTCCTACAATGAGCAGTACTTC	CASSDAGSSYNEQYF
NA	TRBJ1-4	TRBV28	NA	TGTGCCAGCAGTCTGTACCCCGGAGTTGGGCCGGTTGAAAAACTGTTTTTT	CASSLYPGVGPVEKLFF
NA	TRBJ1-5	TRBV7-2	NA	TGTGCCAGCAGGTTACAGGGTTCCCCAAGTCAGCCCCAGCATTTT	CASRLQGSPSQPQHF
NA	TRBJ2-7	TRBV6-5	TRBD1	TGTGCCAGCACCGGGACAGGGGCCGGGGAGCAGTACTTC	CASTGTGAGEQYF
NA	TRBJ1-2	TRBV2	NA	TGTGCCAGCCGCCCTGAGACAACTTATGGCTACACCTTC	CASRPETTYGYTF
NA	TRBJ1-4	TRBV29-1	NA	TGCAGCGTTGGACCCTCCGGGACCAGAAATGAAAAACTGTTTTTT	CSVGPSGTRNEKLFF
NA	TRBJ2-5	TRBV6-6	NA	TGTGCCAGCAGCCCCCCGACAAGTAGTAAAGAGACCCAGTACTTC	CASSPPTSSKETQYF
few	TRBJ2-1	TRBV6-6	NA	TGTGCCAGCACCCGTCCCGGAGGGCTCAATGAGCAGTTCTTC	CASTRPGGLNEQFF
few	TRBJ2-5	TRBV12-3/TRBV12-4	TRBD1	TGTGCCAGCAGTCGCGGGACAGGTCAGGTAAGGGAGCAGTACTTC	CASSRGTGQVREQYF
NA	TRBJ1-1	TRBV7-9	NA	TGTGCCAGCAGAGGGACACTTCTCCCAAATAAGGGCACTGAAGCTTTCTTT	CASRGTLLPNKGTEAFF
NA	TRBJ2-1	TRBV7-2	TRBD2	TGTGCCAGCAGACTCAAGCGGGATTTGAACAATGAGCAGTTCTTC	CASRLKRDLNNEQFF
NA	TRBJ2-5	TRBV30	NA	TGTGCCTGGAGCTTAAAACAGGCCGGACAAGAGACCCAGTACTTC	CAWSLKQAGQETQYF
NA	TRBJ1-4	TRBV4-1	TRBD1	TGCGCCAGCAGCGACACAGGGGCCAGGGAAAAACTGTTTTTT	CASSDTGAREKLFF
NA	TRBJ1-2	TRBV12-3/TRBV12-4	NA	TGTGCCAGCAGTTTCCCCCTACGAGACTATGGCTACACCTTC	CASSFPLRDYGYTF
NA	TRBJ1-2	TRBV3-1	TRBD1	TGTGCCAGCAGCCAAGACCGAAGACAGGGAAGGCATGGCTGCACCTTC	CASSQDRRQGRHGCTF
NA	TRBJ2-5	TRBV20-1	TRBD2	TGCAGTGCTAGAAAGCCGGGACTAGCGGGTGAGACCCAGTACTTC	CSARKPGLAGETQYF
NA	TRBJ1-2	TRBV12-3/TRBV12-4	NA	TGTGCCAGCAGTCCTCGGGATATCATGGGGGGCTACACCTTC	CASSPRDIMGGYTF
NA	TRBJ2-7	TRBV6-5	NA	TGTGCCAGCAGTTACGGGACTGGTGAAACCTACGAGCAGTACTTC	CASSYGTGETYEQYF
NA	TRBJ2-1	TRBV27	NA	TGTGCCAGCAGTCCCCCCCCAAGGGGATTCAACAATGAGCAGTTCTTC	CASSPPPRGFNNEQFF
NA	TRBJ2-1	TRBV4-1	TRBD2	TGCGCCAGCAGCCAGGGACGACTAGCGGGATTTCAAGAGACCCAGTTCTTC	CASSQGRLAGFQETQFF
NA	TRBJ1-2	TRBV2	NA	TGTGCCAGCAGGTTTCAGAAGCATAGTTCCTATGGCTACACCTTC	CASRFQKHSSYGYTF
NA	TRBJ1-1	TRBV20-1	NA	TGCAGTGCTAGAGAAGACAGGGAAGCTTTCTTT	CSAREDREAFF
NA	TRBJ1-2	TRBV6-5	NA	TGTGCCAGCAAAGACACTCCCGGGGGCTACACCTTC	CASKDTPGGYTF
few	TRBJ1-2	TRBV6-5	NA	TGTGCCAGCAGTTACGGCCCAGCAAACTATGGCTACACCTTC	CASSYGPANYGYTF